Following are 26 T cell receptor beta chains from one sample sequenced in a study of cytomegalovirus exposure and HLA in healthy donors. The PCR contained 60 Vbeta and 13 Jbeta primers. The data were produced by immunoSEQ multiplex PCR, yet TCRdb's version contains in-frame clones alone and is incomplete. This sample carries roughly 190,000 clones, 77% of them seen once, and the ten largest clones take 2% to 2.5%. Material for sequencing was PBMCs. The receptors originated from a woman between 25 and 40 years old in good health and CMV-seropositive.

CDR3 sequence reads: CASSLTVTANEQFF. The CDR3 DNA is TGTGCCAGCAGCTTGACAGTGACAGCCAATGAGCAGTTCTTC. The chain joins TRBV7-8 to TRBJ2-1; TRBD1 might be the D (5 bases). Trimming shortened V by 3 bases and J by 6 bases, and 12 bases separated the two germline ends. Germline lookup yields CDR1 SGHVS and CDR2 FQNEAQ. The CDR3 is 14 residues long.

V and J are TRBV9 and TRBJ2-3; 12 bases are shared with TRBD2. The CDR3 length is 19 residues. J was trimmed by 2 bases and V by 0 bases; bases with no gene match: 10. CDR1 and CDR2 (germline): SGDLS, YYNGEE. CDR3 bases: TGTGCCAGCAGCGTAGATGGGGATGGACTAGCGGGGATCACAGATACGCAGTATTTT. This gives the protein CASSVDGDGLAGITDTQYF.

The chain employs TRBV30 and TRBJ2-7, with 8 bases lining up with TRBD1. J gave up 7 bases and V 0 bases, and 14 bases lay outside the gene matches. The CDR3 runs to 16 residues. Germline V lookup: CDR1 GTSNPN, CDR2 SVGIG (reference sequence). The CDR3 is CAWSVKRTGIVEEQYF. The CDR3 DNA sequence: TGTGCCTGGAGTGTAAAGAGGACAGGGATAGTAGAGGAGCAGTACTTC.

The chain is built from TRBV28 and TRBJ1-4; D call uncertain. The CDR3 has 12 residues. Germline values: CDR1 MDHEN, CDR2 SYDVKM. V shed 6 bases and J shed 7 bases, with 9 bases lying between them. The CDR3 DNA reads as TGTGCCAGCAGGGTTACGGGTGAAAAACTGTTTTTT. This sequence encodes CASRVTGEKLFF.

This chain connects TRBV7-2 to TRBJ2-1, with 7 bases matching TRBD2. Losses at the gene ends were 4 bases for V and 12 bases for J; bases not matched to a gene: 6. The CDR3 sequence is 12 residues long. Germline V lookup: CDR1 SGHTA, CDR2 FQGNSA. The CDR3, as DNA: TGTGCCAGCAGCTCCTCCCGACTAGCGCAGTTCTTC. Protein: CASSSSRLAQFF.

This clone was counted between two and nine times. The chain is built from TRBV18 and TRBJ2-7; 9 bases align to TRBD1. J gave up 2 bases and V 2 bases, and 10 bases lay outside the gene matches. This CDR3 is built from 17 residues. The germline gives CDR1 KGHSH, CDR2 LQKENI. The CDR3 DNA is TGTGCCAGCTCACCAAGACAGGGGGTGGCGGCAACCTACGAGCAGTACTTC. This gives the protein CASSPRQGVAATYEQYF.

The J gene is TRBJ1-2, the V gene TRBV18; 7 bases are a match to TRBD1. The CDR3 covers 13 residues. The germline CDR1 and CDR2 sequences are KGHSH and LQKENI. V trimming: 4 bases; J trimming: 8 bases; junction bases outside the gene matches: 7. The CDR3 nucleotides read TGTGCCAGCTCACTCCCGGACAGGAAGGGCTACACCTTC. Translation: CASSLPDRKGYTF.

The chain combines TRBV7-2 with TRBJ1-4; tentatively, D is TRBD1 (6 bases). Germline loops: CDR1 SGHTA, CDR2 FQGNSA. The CDR3 runs 16 residues. The germline V and J ends were trimmed by 1 base and 15 bases, with 24 bases remaining between them. The CDR3 DNA is TGTGCCAGCAGCTTAGGGGGGGGACACGGCTCTTCAAGATTGTTTTTT. Translation gives CASSLGGGHGSSRLFF. The whole variable domain, filled in from reference TRBV7-2 and TRBJ1-4, reads GAGVSQSPSNKVTEKGKDVELRCDPISGHTALYWYRQSLGQGLEFLIYFQGNSAPDKSGLPSDRFSAERTGGSVSTLTIQRTQQEDSAVYLCASSLGGGHGSSRLFFGSGTQLSVL.

The chain has TRBV4-2 and TRBJ1-5, with TRBD1 matching over 7 bases. J gave up 1 base and V 0 bases, and 0 bases lay outside the gene matches. The CDR3 spans 15 residues. Germline assignment: CDR1 LGHNA and CDR2 YNFKEQ. Here the CDR3 DNA reads TGTGCCAGCAGCCAAGAGACAGGGAGCAATCAGCCCCAGCATTTT. Protein sequence: CASSQETGSNQPQHF.

The chain uses TRBV7-2 and TRBJ1-1; possibly TRBD1 for D (6 bases). V lost 1 base, J lost 3 bases, and 15 bases lay in between. Germline V gene lookup returns CDR1 SGHTA and CDR2 FQGNSA. The CDR3 is 16 residues long. The CDR3 DNA follows: TGTGCCAGCAGCTTAGTTCCAGCAGGGGCGTACACTGAAGCTTTCTTT. This translates into CASSLVPAGAYTEAFF.

The gene calls are TRBV27 and TRBJ2-2; TRBD1 matches at 8 bases. J lost 1 base, V lost 5 bases, and 6 bases had no gene match. The CDR3 has 16 amino acids. Germline values: CDR1 MNHEY, CDR2 SMNVEV (reference sequence). CDR3 nucleotide sequence: TGTGCCAGCAGTCCCTCCGGGACAGGGAACACCGGGGAGCTGTTTTTT. Encoded protein: CASSPSGTGNTGELFF.

The chain carries TRBV5-4 and TRBJ2-1; 7 bases agree with TRBD1. The CDR3 consists of 16 residues. V lost 4 bases, J lost 4 bases, and 11 bases stayed unmatched. Germline V gene data show CDR1 as SGHNT and CDR2 as YYREEE (reference sequence). The CDR3 loop is CASSRDPGQSYNEQFF. As DNA, the CDR3 is TGTGCCAGCAGCAGGGACCCGGGACAGTCATACAATGAGCAGTTCTTC.

About this clone: With a much larger clone just one base away, this may be a read error. CDR3 sequence reads: CASSLDMSTEAFF. CDR3 in DNA: TGTGCCAGCAGCTTAGACATGAGCACTGAAGCTTTCTTT. The rearrangement links TRBV5-4 to TRBJ1-1; D call uncertain. The V end lost 2 bases, the J end lost 4 bases, and 9 bases lay between the germline ends. This CDR3 has 13 amino acids. Germline lookup yields CDR1 SGHNT and CDR2 YYREEE (reference sequence).

This sequence joins TRBV7-3 and TRBJ2-6, with a possible D match to TRBD1 (5 bases). Per germline, CDR1 SGHTA and CDR2 FQGTGA. The CDR3 has 17 residues. Between the trimmed V and J ends, which lost 5 bases and 4 bases, there was a span of 18 bases. CDR3 DNA sequence: TGTGCCAGCAGCACTCCCGGCGAGGCAGGGGGGGCCAACGTCCTGACTTTC. Protein: CASSTPGEAGGANVLTF. Full variable domain (remainder filled in from reference TRBV7-3 and TRBJ2-6): GAGVSQTPSNKVTEKGKYVELRCDPISGHTALYWYRQSLGQGPEFLIYFQGTGAADDSGLPNDRFFAVRPEGSVSTLKIQRTERGDSAVYLCASSTPGEAGGANVLTFGAGSRLTVL.

CDR3 in DNA: TGTGCCAGCAGTCCCATCGGGACTACCCACTACGAGCAGTACTTC. Amino acids: CASSPIGTTHYEQYF. The chain recombines TRBV28 with TRBJ2-7, with 7 bases fitting TRBD2. The CDR3 sequence is 15 residues long. Losses at the gene ends were 5 bases for V and 3 bases for J; bases not matched to a gene: 10. Germline V gene lookup returns CDR1 MDHEN and CDR2 SYDVKM.

The table lists this clone with a few counts. The chain links TRBV29-1 to TRBJ2-3; possibly TRBD2 for D (5 bases). V was trimmed by 1 base and J by 4 bases, leaving 15 bases between them. Germline values: CDR1 SQVTM, CDR2 ANQGSEA. The CDR3 is made up of 15 amino acids. The CDR3 sequence is CSVEVAQLGADTQYF. Here the CDR3 DNA reads TGCAGCGTTGAAGTTGCGCAACTCGGGGCAGATACGCAGTATTTT.

V and J are TRBV7-3 and TRBJ2-5; D ambiguous. CDR3 length equals 13 residues. The ends were cut back, 3 bases at V and 5 bases at J, with 10 bases in the middle. The germline CDR1 and CDR2 sequences are SGHTA and FQGTGA. The DNA for the CDR3 is TGTGCCAGCAGCTTTTCCCCACAGGAGACCCAGTACTTC. Translation gives CASSFSPQETQYF.

The chain joins TRBV2 to TRBJ2-3; no firm D call. This CDR3 contains 10 residues. V lost 9 bases and J 2 bases, leaving 3 bases between the germline ends. In germline, CDR1 is SNHLY, CDR2 FYNNEI. As DNA, the CDR3 is TGTGCCAGATACACAGATACGCAGTATTTT. It is translated as CARYTDTQYF. Looking up the rest from reference TRBV2 and TRBJ2-3 gives the full variable domain: EPEVTQTPSHQVTQMGQEVILRCVPISNHLYFYWYRQILGQKVEFLVSFYNNEISEKSEIFDDQFSVERPDGSNFTLKIRSTKLEDSAMYFCARYTDTQYFGPGTRLTVL.

V usage is TRBV5-1 and J usage is TRBJ2-7, with D possibly being TRBD2 (5 bases). There are 16 residues in the CDR3. The ends were cut back, 0 bases at V and 3 bases at J, with 16 bases in the middle. Germline-derived CDR1 and CDR2 are SGHRS and YFSETQ. CDR3 residues: CASSLDPRLANYEQYF. The CDR3 coding sequence is TGCGCCAGCAGCTTGGACCCCCGGCTAGCCAACTACGAGCAGTACTTC. Drawing the rest from reference TRBV5-1 and TRBJ2-7, the complete variable domain is KAGVTQTPRYLIKTRGQQVTLSCSPISGHRSVSWYQQTPGQGLQFLFEYFSETQRNKGNFPGRFSGRQFSNSRSEMNVSTLELGDSALYLCASSLDPRLANYEQYFGPGTRLTVT.

The gene calls are TRBV27 and TRBJ2-5, with 8 bases matching TRBD2. CDR3 length: 16 residues. Germline loops: CDR1 MNHEY, CDR2 SMNVEV (reference sequence). V trimming: 2 bases; J trimming: 3 bases; junction bases outside the gene matches: 8. Here the CDR3 DNA reads TGTGCCAGCAGTTTAGGTGCGGGACTAGGTGAAGAGACCCAGTACTTC. Amino acid sequence: CASSLGAGLGEETQYF.

This clone was seen a few times. This chain connects TRBV27 to TRBJ2-7; 9 bases line up with TRBD2. Germline trimming cut 2 bases from V and 0 bases from J; bases unmatched to any gene: 5. From germline, CDR1 is MNHEY and CDR2 SMNVEV (reference sequence). CDR3 length equals 16 residues. The CDR3 DNA reads TGTGCCAGCAGTTTAGGACTAGCGAAGAGCTCCTACGAGCAGTACTTC. Protein product: CASSLGLAKSSYEQYF.

The chain couples TRBV2 to TRBJ2-2, with 15 bases lining up with TRBD2. The V segment lost 7 bases and the J segment 5 bases; nucleotides outside the gene matches: 8. The V gene's germline CDR1 is SNHLY and CDR2 FYNNEI. The CDR3 runs to 17 residues. CDR3 in DNA: TGTGCCAGCAAGCGGACTAGCGGGGGGGCCTTTACCGGGGAGCTGTTTTTT. It is translated as CASKRTSGGAFTGELFF.

This clone was observed a handful of times. The J gene is TRBJ2-1, the V gene TRBV5-6; D is perhaps TRBD1 (6 bases). The CDR3 is 13 residues long. Deletions cut 3 bases from V and 10 bases from J, with 14 bases between. The germline V gene encodes CDR1 SGHDT and CDR2 YYEEEE. CDR3 region: CASSSAGTREQFF. As DNA, the CDR3 is TGTGCCAGCAGCTCCGCCGGGACAAGGGAGCAGTTCTTC.

The CDR3 DNA follows: TGTGCCGCCAGAGGGGGAACTGAAGCTTTCTTT. This codes for CAARGGTEAFF. J is TRBJ1-1 and V is TRBV28; TRBD1 might be the D (6 bases). The germline V and J ends were trimmed by 11 bases and 5 bases, with 12 bases remaining between them. Germline CDR1 reads MDHEN; CDR2 reads SYDVKM. The CDR3 is 11 residues long.

This clone showed up just a few times. The CDR3 sequence: CASSLTGTGGGRGQFF. CDR3 DNA: TGTGCCAGCAGCTTAACCGGGACAGGGGGCGGTCGGGGGCAGTTCTTC. This chain connects TRBV7-2 to TRBJ2-1; 12 nucleotides match TRBD1. The CDR3 sequence is 16 residues long. CDR1 SGHTA and CDR2 FQGNSA come from the germline V gene. V was pared by 2 bases and J by 12 bases, with 11 bases of the junction left unmatched.

V gene TRBV11-1 combines with J gene TRBJ2-5, with a possible D match to TRBD1 (5 bases). The CDR3 is 17 residues long. Deletions cut 5 bases from V and 1 base from J, with 20 bases between. Germline V lookup: CDR1 SGHAT, CDR2 FQDESV (reference sequence). CDR3 region: CASSPNHRQKGQETQYF. CDR3 in DNA: TGTGCCAGCAGCCCAAATCACAGACAGAAGGGCCAAGAGACCCAGTACTTC.